The clone carrying this T cell receptor beta chain was picked up many times. The ends lost 4 bases at V and 10 bases at J; junction bases unmatched: 10. The CDR3 totals 16 residues. CDR1 is SGHVS, CDR2 FQNEAQ, per germline. This specimen belongs to a study of T cell repertoires in cytomegalovirus infection. TCRdb re-called the reads with MiXCR, one entry per CDR3 protein. The sample has about 460,000 distinct CDR3 sequences; around 11% are singletons. The sequence came from a human donor in good health (CMV status not recorded). Some clones in this sample may be carry-over from other donors' samples. Input material: PBMCs. V usage is TRBV7-8 and J usage is TRBJ2-1; 13 bases agree with TRBD2. CDR3 in amino acids: CASSYGLAGVGKEQFF. For the CDR3, the DNA is TGTGCCAGCAGCTACGGACTAGCGGGAGTTGGAAAGGAGCAGTTCTTC.